Included here is one T cell receptor beta chain sequence, with context. Antigen unknown. An end of the junction does not agree with germline; a read error may underlie this. The record originates from a study of Graves' ophthalmopathy and Graves' hyperthyroidism. Overall study: Prior to any treatment, peripheral blood was collected at the time of initial diagnosis.

Study-wide findings and caveats: Discriminating ophthalmopathy from stable hyperthyroidism, a 13-signature model attained a sensitivity of approximately 90% and a specificity of around 77%. Sensitivity reached 70.59% and specificity about 72% when the model predicted ophthalmopathy progression.

As the template, RNA transcripts were used to amplify TCR beta CDR3 regions. An initial RT-PCR round employing HTBI primers preceded a second-round multiplex PCR. TCRdb redid the calling of the multiplex PCR reads with MiXCR, one entry per CDR3 protein. In the table there are about 620,000 distinct CDR3 sequences, approximately 21% of which are singletons. A volume of around 9.5 ml of fresh peripheral blood supplied the PBMCs. This CDR3 spans 15 amino acids. The rearrangement links TRBV12-3 or TRBV12-4 to TRBJ2-2; either TRBD1 or TRBD2 may supply D (6 bases each). Sequenced material: peripheral blood. The TCR sequence derives from a woman younger than 35 with stable Graves' hyperthyroidism. Some clones in this sample may be carry-over from other donors' samples. The CDR3 is CAGSLGAGSTGELFF. The DNA for the CDR3 is TGTGCCGGCAGTTTGGGGGCGGGGAGCACCGGGGAGCTGTTTTTT.